This entry lists 9 T cell receptor beta chains sequenced from one sample in a study of T cell repertoires in aging, cancer and after chemotherapy. TCR beta rearrangements were amplified from peripheral blood genomic DNA. A mixed TRB-A/B primer pool amplified rearranged TRB by multiplex touch-down PCR. TCRdb processed the multiplex PCR reads anew with MiXCR; each CDR3 protein has one entry. The repertoire holds 2,000 to 2,500 distinct CDR3 sequences, with under 65% as singletons. Sequences were obtained from blood. The receptor set was obtained from a human donor with a blood cancer. The donor label of this sample is uncertain.

This clonotype was seen only a few times. The chain combines TRBV11-2 with TRBJ1-2; D is undetermined. There are 14 residues in the CDR3. Germline loops: CDR1 SGHAT, CDR2 FQNNGV. V lost 0 bases and J 7 bases, leaving 12 bases between the germline ends. The CDR3 is CASSLDLLPGGYTF. DNA of the CDR3: TGTGCCAGCAGCTTAGATCTCCTTCCGGGTGGCTACACCTTC.

This clonotype is labeled medium-sized. The chain couples TRBV12-3 or TRBV12-4 to TRBJ2-7; D is perhaps TRBD1 (6 bases). This CDR3 contains 16 residues. V lost 6 bases to trimming and J lost 1 base, with 19 bases between them. The CDR3: CASRLSQGAGSYEQYF. The CDR3 nucleotides are TGTGCCAGCAGACTCTCACAGGGCGCTGGTTCCTACGAGCAGTACTTC.

This rearrangement joins TRBV15 to TRBJ1-5; D is ambiguous. The V and J ends lost 6 bases and 1 base respectively, with 7 bases between them. CDR3 length equals 13 residues. Germline CDR1 and CDR2: LNHNV and YYDKDF (reference sequence). The CDR3 protein is CATRTESNQPQHF. DNA of the CDR3: TGTGCCACCAGAACAGAAAGCAATCAGCCCCAGCATTTT.

This clonotype is medium-sized within its sample. One end of the junction does not line up with germline, which may come from a read error. The chain recombines TRBV6-6 with TRBJ1-5; D remains ambiguous. The CDR3 sequence is 17 residues long. Germline V gene data show CDR1 as MNHNY and CDR2 as SVGAGI (reference sequence). CDR3 in amino acids: CASSYGAVKYSNQPQHF. DNA for the CDR3: TGTGCCAGTAGTTACGGCGCGGTAAAATATAGCAATCAGCCCCAGCATTTT.

The genes are TRBV19 and TRBJ2-7, with 7 bases that match TRBD1. Germline lookup yields CDR1 LNHDA and CDR2 SQIVND (reference sequence). This CDR3 comprises 14 residues. V dropped 6 bases and J dropped 7; count of bases not matched to a gene: 12. CDR3 protein: CASSLQGQVGEQYF. The CDR3 nucleotides read TGTGCCAGTAGCCTACAGGGGCAAGTGGGAGAGCAGTACTTC.

A few counts support this clonotype. The V and J genes are TRBV11-3 and TRBJ1-4, with D unresolved. This CDR3 comprises 12 residues. With 4 bases removed from V and 7 bases from J, the gap between germline ends came to 7 bases. Germline loops: CDR1 SGHNT, CDR2 YENEEA. The CDR3 region has the DNA TGTGCCAGCAGCTATGGAGTTGAAAAACTGTTTTTT. Translation: CASSYGVEKLFF.

This clonotype was observed once. V usage is TRBV30 and J usage is TRBJ2-2; 11 bases line up with TRBD2. V lost 1 base to trimming and J lost 3 bases; unmatched junction nucleotides: 7. Germline CDR1 reads GTSNPN; CDR2 reads SVGIG (reference sequence). CDR3 size: 17 residues. The CDR3 coding sequence is TGTGCCTGGAGTGGGCTAGCGGGAGGCTTGGACACCGGGGAGCTGTTTTTT. It encodes CAWSGLAGGLDTGELFF.

This chain links TRBV10-3 with TRBJ1-1; no clear D. Germline V gene data show CDR1 as ENHRY and CDR2 as SYGVKD. This CDR3 spans 16 amino acids. The V end was cut by 2 bases, the J end by 0 bases, with 13 bases between. The CDR3 protein is CAISETLGGLNTEAFF. In DNA, the CDR3 is TGTGCCATCAGTGAGACCCTGGGAGGTTTGAACACTGAAGCTTTCTTT.

This clonotype was seen only a few times. This chain uses TRBV6-6 with TRBJ2-7; TRBD1 agrees at 9 bases. Germline V CDR1 and CDR2: MNHNY, SVGAGI (reference sequence). V lost 8 bases and J lost 0; bases outside the gene matches: 5. The CDR3 is made up of 14 amino acids. CDR3: CASSQQGASYEQYF. CDR3 coding DNA: TGTGCCAGCTCACAACAGGGGGCCTCCTACGAGCAGTACTTC.